This T cell receptor (beta chain) was found in a study of blood T cell repertoires in COVID-19. Whole-study context: Samples came from the United States, Italy and Spain, spanning acute and convalescent COVID-19. In each case, the material was cDNA or gDNA derived from T cells, B-cell-depleted T cells, or PBMCs.

In the authors' workflow: Using reference gene primer amplification, nucleated cell counts were estimated. Produced via immunoSEQ multiplex PCR; TCRdb's table is partial and in-frame only. V and J calls and clone size come straight from that table; D and trimming were deduced from the DNA. This sample has fewer than 200,000 clones, with approximately 82% found just once. Enrolled through a virtual design, the participants were between about 18 and 100 years of age and came from approximately 25 US areas. V was cut by 0 bases and J by 9 bases, with 14 bases left in between. CDR1 and CDR2 (germline): SEHNR, FQNEAQ (reference sequence). The CDR3 length is 14 residues.

The clonotype comes from an older woman with acute COVID-19. The sample comprised PBMCs or T cells enriched from blood (not recorded which). The genes are TRBV7-9 and TRBJ1-2, with D perhaps TRBD1 (6 bases). The CDR3 region is CASSLAIGQGRYTF. The CDR3 bases are TGTGCCAGCAGCTTAGCGATTGGGCAGGGGCGCTACACCTTC.